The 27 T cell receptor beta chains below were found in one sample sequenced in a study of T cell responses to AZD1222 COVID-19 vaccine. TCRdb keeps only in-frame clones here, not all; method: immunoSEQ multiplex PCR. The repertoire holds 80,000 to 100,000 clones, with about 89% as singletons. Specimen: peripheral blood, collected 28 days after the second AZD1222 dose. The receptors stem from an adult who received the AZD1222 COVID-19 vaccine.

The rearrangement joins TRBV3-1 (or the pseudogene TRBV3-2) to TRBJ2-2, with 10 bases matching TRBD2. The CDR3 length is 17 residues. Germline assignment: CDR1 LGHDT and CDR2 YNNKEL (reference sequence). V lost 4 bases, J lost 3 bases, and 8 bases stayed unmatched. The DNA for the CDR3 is TGTGCCAGCAGCCCCCGGCTTACTAGCGGGGACACCGGGGAGCTGTTTTTT. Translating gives CASSPRLTSGDTGELFF.

Here the CDR3 reads CASRGTGHSDEQFF. The CDR3 coding sequence is TGTGCCAGCAGGGGGACAGGGCACTCGGATGAGCAGTTCTTC. V gene TRBV6-6 combines with J gene TRBJ2-1, with 9 bases lining up with TRBD1. V shed 6 bases, J shed 8 bases, and the junction held 8 bases outside the gene matches. The germline gives CDR1 MNHNY, CDR2 SVGAGI (reference sequence). This CDR3 is built from 14 residues.

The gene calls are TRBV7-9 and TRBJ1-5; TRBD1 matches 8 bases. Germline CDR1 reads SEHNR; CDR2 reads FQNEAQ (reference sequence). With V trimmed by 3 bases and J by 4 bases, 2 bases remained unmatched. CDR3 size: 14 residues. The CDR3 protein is CASSLTGDNQPQHF. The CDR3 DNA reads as TGTGCCAGCAGCTTGACAGGGGATAATCAGCCCCAGCATTTT.

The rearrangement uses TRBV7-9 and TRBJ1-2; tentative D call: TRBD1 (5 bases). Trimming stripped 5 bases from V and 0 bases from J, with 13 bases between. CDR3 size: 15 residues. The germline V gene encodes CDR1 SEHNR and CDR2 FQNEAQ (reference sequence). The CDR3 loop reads CASSEDEGTNYGYTF. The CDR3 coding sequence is TGTGCCAGCAGCGAGGACGAGGGGACTAACTATGGCTACACCTTC.

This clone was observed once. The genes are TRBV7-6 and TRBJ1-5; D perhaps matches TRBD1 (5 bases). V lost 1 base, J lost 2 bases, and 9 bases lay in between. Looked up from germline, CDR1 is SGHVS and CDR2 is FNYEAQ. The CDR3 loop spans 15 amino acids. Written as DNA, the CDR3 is TGTGCCAGCAGCTTAGTGGGGGGACGCAATCAGCCCCAGCATTTT. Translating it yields CASSLVGGRNQPQHF.

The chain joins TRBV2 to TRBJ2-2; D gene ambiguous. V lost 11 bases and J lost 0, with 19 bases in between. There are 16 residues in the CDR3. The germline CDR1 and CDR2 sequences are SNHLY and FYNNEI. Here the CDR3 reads CASTDRARANTGELFF. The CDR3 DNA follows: TGTGCCTCTACCGATCGGGCTAGAGCGAACACCGGGGAGCTGTTTTTT.

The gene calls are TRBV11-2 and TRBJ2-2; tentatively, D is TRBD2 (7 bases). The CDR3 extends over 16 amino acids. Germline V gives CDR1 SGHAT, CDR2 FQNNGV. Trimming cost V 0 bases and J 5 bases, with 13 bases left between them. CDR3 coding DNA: TGTGCCAGCAGCTTAGATAACGGGGGGCTGACCGGGGAGCTGTTTTTT. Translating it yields CASSLDNGGLTGELFF.

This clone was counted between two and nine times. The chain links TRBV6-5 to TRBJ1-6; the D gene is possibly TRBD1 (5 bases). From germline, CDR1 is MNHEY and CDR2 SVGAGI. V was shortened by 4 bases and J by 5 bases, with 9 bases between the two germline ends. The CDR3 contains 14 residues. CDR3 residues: CASSFRVDNSPLHF. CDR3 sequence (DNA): TGTGCCAGCAGTTTCAGGGTCGATAATTCACCCCTCCACTTT.

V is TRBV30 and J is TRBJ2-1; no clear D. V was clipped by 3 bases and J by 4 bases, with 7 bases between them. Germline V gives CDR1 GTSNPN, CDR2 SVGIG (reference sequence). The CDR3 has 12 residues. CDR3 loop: CAWSRQYNEQFF. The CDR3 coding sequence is TGTGCCTGGAGCCGTCAGTACAATGAGCAGTTCTTC.

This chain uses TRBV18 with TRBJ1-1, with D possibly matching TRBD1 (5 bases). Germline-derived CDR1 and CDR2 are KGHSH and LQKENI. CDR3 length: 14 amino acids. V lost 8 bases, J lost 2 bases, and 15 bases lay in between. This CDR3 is CASQVGQGNTEAFF. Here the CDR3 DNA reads TGTGCCAGCCAAGTAGGACAAGGTAACACTGAAGCTTTCTTT.

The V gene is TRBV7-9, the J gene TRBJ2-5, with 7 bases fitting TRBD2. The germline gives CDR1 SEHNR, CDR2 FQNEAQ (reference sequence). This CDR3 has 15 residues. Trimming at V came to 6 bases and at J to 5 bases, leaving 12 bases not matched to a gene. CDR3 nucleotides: TGTGCCAGCAGGTGGGGAGGGGCGCGGACGGAGACCCAGTACTTC. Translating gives CASRWGGARTETQYF.

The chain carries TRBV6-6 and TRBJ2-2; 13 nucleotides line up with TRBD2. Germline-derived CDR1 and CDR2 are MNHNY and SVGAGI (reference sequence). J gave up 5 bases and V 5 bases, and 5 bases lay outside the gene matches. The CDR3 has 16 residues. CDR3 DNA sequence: TGTGCCAGCAGTACTAGCGGGGGGGCGAGGACCGGGGAGCTGTTTTTT. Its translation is CASSTSGGARTGELFF.

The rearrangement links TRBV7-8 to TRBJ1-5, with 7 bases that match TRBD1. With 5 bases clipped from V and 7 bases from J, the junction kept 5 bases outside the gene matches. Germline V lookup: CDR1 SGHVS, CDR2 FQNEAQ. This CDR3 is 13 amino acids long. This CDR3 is CASSRQGRQPQHF. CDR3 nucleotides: TGTGCCAGCAGCCGACAGGGACGCCAGCCCCAGCATTTT.

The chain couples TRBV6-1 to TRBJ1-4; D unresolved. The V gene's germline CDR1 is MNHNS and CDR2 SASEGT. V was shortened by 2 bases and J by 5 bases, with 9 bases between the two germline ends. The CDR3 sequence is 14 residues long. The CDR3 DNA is TGTGCCAGCAGTGAATGGTACAGAAATGAAAAACTGTTTTTT. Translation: CASSEWYRNEKLFF.

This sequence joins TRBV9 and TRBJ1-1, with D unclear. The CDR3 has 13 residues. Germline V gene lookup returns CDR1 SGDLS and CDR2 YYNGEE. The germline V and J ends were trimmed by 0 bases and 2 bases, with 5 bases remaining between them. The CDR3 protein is CASSVGHNTEAFF. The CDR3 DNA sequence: TGTGCCAGCAGCGTAGGACACAACACTGAAGCTTTCTTT.

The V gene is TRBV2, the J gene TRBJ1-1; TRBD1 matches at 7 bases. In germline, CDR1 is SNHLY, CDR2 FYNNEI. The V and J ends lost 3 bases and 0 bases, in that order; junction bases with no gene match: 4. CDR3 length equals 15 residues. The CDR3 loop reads CASSDPQGMNTEAFF. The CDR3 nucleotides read TGTGCCAGCAGTGATCCACAGGGGATGAACACTGAAGCTTTCTTT.

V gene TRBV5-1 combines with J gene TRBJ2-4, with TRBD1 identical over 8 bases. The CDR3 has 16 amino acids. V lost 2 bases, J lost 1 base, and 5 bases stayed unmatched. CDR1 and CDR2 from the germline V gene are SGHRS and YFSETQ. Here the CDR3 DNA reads TGCGCCAGCAGCTTACCAGGGGGCTTCGCCAAAAACATTCAGTACTTC. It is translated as CASSLPGGFAKNIQYF.

The CDR3 loop reads CASSLAGGLESEQFF. DNA for the CDR3: TGTGCCAGCAGTTTAGCGGGGGGGCTTGAAAGTGAGCAGTTCTTC. V and J are TRBV2 and TRBJ2-1; 11 positions agree with TRBD2. Losses at the gene ends were 5 bases for V and 9 bases for J; bases not matched to a gene: 9. Germline-derived CDR1 and CDR2 are SNHLY and FYNNEI. This CDR3 contains 15 residues.

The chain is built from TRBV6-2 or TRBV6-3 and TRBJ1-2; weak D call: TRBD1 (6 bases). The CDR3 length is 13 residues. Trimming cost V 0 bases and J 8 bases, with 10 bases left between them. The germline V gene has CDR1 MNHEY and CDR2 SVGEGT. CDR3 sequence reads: CASSYSHREGYTF. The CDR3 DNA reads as TGTGCCAGCAGTTACTCCCACAGGGAAGGCTACACCTTC.

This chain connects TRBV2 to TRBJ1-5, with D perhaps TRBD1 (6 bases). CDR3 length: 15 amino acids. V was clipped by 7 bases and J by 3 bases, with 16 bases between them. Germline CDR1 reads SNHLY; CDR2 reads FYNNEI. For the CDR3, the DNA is TGTGCCAGCAAGAGGGGGAGACAGTTCAATCAGCCCCAGCATTTT. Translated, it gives CASKRGRQFNQPQHF.

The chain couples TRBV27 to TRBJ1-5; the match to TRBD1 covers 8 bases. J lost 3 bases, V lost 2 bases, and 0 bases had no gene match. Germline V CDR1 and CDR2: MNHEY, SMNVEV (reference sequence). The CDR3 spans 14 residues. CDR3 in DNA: TGTGCCAGCAGTTTACAGGGGGCCAATCAGCCCCAGCATTTT. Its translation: CASSLQGANQPQHF.

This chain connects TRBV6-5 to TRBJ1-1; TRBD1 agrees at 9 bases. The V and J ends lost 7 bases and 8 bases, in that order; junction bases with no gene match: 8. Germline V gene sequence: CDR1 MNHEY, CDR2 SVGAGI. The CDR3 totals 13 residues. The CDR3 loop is CASTSTGTGEAFF. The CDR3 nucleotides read TGTGCCAGCACTAGCACCGGGACAGGGGAAGCTTTCTTT.

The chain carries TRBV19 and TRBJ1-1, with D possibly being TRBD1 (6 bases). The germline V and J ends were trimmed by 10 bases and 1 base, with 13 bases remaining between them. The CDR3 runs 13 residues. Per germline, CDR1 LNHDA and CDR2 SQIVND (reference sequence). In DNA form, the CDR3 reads TGTGCCACGGCAGGGGCCCCGAACACTGAAGCTTTCTTT. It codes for CATAGAPNTEAFF.

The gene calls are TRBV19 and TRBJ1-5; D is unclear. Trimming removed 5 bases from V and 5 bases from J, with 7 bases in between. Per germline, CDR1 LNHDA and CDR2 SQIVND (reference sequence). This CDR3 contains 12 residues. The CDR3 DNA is TGTGCCAGTAGTTTCGGGGATCAGCCCCAGCATTTT. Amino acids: CASSFGDQPQHF.

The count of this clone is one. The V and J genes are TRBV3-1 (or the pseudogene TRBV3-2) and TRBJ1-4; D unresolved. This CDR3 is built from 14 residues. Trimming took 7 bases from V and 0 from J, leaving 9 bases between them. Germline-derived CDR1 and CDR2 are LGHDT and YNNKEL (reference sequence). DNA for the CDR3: TGTGCCAGCAAGGGAGTAGCAACTAATGAAAAACTGTTTTTT. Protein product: CASKGVATNEKLFF.

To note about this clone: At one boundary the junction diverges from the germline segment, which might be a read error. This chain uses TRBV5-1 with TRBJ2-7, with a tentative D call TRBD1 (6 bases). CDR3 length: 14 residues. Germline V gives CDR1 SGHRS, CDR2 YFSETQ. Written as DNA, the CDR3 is TGCGCCAGCAGCCGGGGACAACGCTCCGACGAGCAGTACTTC. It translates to CASSRGQRSDEQYF.

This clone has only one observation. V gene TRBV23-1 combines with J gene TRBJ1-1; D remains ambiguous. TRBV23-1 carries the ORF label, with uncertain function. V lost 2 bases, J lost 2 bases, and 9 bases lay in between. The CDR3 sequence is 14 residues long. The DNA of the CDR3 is TGCGCCAGCAGTCAAACCGGTGAAAACACTGAAGCTTTCTTT. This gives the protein CASSQTGENTEAFF.